The entry that follows covers one T cell receptor beta chain sequence. CDR1 is SGHNT, CDR2 YYREEE, per germline (reference sequence). CDR3 length equals 15 residues. V was shortened by 0 bases and J by 9 bases, with 13 bases between the two germline ends. This entry is derived from a study of OX40 agonist ivuxolimab in advanced cancers. Libraries were prepared by immunoSEQ multiplex PCR; TCRdb keeps only in-frame clonotypes and omits some of them. The table records about 26,000 clones, around nine tenths of them present only once. The TCR was taken from an adult with an advanced solid tumor such as melanoma, head and neck, liver or kidney cancer. Material: CD4+ or CD8+ T cells sorted from blood, obtained in a trial of the OX40 agonist ivuxolimab. The V gene is TRBV5-4, the J gene TRBJ1-6; D is possibly TRBD1 (5 bases). CDR3 in amino acids: CASSLEGFTGSPLHF. The CDR3 DNA sequence: TGTGCCAGCAGCTTGGAGGGATTTACAGGTTCACCCCTCCACTTT. Full variable domain (rest looked up from reference TRBV5-4 and TRBJ1-6): ETGVTQSPTHLIKTRGQQVTLRCSSQSGHNTVSWYQQALGQGPQFIFQYYREEENGRGNFPPRFSGLQFPNYSSELNVNALELDDSALYLCASSLEGFTGSPLHFGNGTRLTVT.